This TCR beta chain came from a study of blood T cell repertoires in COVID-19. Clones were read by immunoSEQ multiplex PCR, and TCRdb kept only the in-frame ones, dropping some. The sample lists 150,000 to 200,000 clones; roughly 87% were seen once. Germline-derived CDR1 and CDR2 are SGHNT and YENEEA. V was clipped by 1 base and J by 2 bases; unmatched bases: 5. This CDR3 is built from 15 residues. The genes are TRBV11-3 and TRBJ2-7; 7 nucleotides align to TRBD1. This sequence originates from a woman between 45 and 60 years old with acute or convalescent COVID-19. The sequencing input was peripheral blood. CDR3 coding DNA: TGTGCCAGCAGCTTAGGAACAGGGGTAACCTACGAGCAGTACTTC. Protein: CASSLGTGVTYEQYF.